These 15 T cell receptor beta chains originate from one sample sequenced in a study of T cell changes during pregnancy in multiple sclerosis. Generated by immunoSEQ multiplex PCR, the TCRdb table keeps only in-frame clones and is missing some. The data contain approximately 54,000 clones, around 90% of them singletons. Sequenced material: peripheral blood, taken after pregnancy. The receptors stem from a female donor in good health, enrolled as a control in a pregnancy study.

This rearrangement joins TRBV6-1 to TRBJ1-5; D is possibly TRBD1 (5 bases). Trimming left V 3 bases short and J 7 bases short, with 16 bases between. This CDR3 region has 15 residues. Per germline, CDR1 MNHNS and CDR2 SASEGT. CDR3 DNA: TGTGCCAGCAGTGACGGGGGGTTCCCCGGCCAGCCCCAGCATTTT. Amino acid sequence: CASSDGGFPGQPQHF.

This clone has a handful of counts. The rearrangement links TRBV28 to TRBJ1-2; 7 positions agree with TRBD1. This CDR3 comprises 13 residues. Germline V gives CDR1 MDHEN, CDR2 SYDVKM. V was clipped by 8 bases and J by 3 bases; unmatched bases: 6. The CDR3 region is CASGDRPDYGYTF. The CDR3, as DNA: TGTGCCAGCGGGGACAGACCCGACTATGGCTACACCTTC.

The rearrangement uses TRBV18 and TRBJ2-3, with 11 bases fitting TRBD1. This CDR3 has 18 amino acids. Germline V gives CDR1 KGHSH, CDR2 LQKENI. The ends lost 1 base at V and 2 bases at J; junction bases unmatched: 8. CDR3: CASSPQGQGVAFTDTQYF. The CDR3, as DNA: TGTGCCAGCTCACCACAGGGACAGGGGGTCGCGTTCACAGATACGCAGTATTTT.

This chain joins TRBV6-6 and TRBJ2-2; TRBD2 might be the D (6 bases). Germline V lookup: CDR1 MNHNY, CDR2 SVGAGI (reference sequence). The CDR3 covers 16 residues. Trimming cost V 0 bases and J 1 base, with 9 bases left between them. This CDR3 is CASSYSAGQNTGELFF. CDR3 coding DNA: TGTGCCAGCAGTTACTCGGCGGGGCAGAACACCGGGGAGCTGTTTTTT.

The rearrangement uses TRBV11-2 and TRBJ1-2; no clear D gene. The ends were cut back, 5 bases at V and 1 base at J, with 8 bases in the middle. The CDR3 sequence is 13 residues long. Looked up from germline, CDR1 is SGHAT and CDR2 is FQNNGV. The CDR3 sequence is CASSQNSNYGYTF. In DNA, the CDR3 is TGTGCCAGCAGCCAAAACAGTAACTATGGCTACACCTTC.

The V and J genes are TRBV7-2 and TRBJ2-7; possibly TRBD1 for D (6 bases). The CDR3 has 15 amino acids. The germline gives CDR1 SGHTA, CDR2 FQGNSA. Trimming removed 5 bases at V and 2 bases at J, with 16 bases between. CDR3 coding DNA: TGTGCCAGCAGCCCCGTCGGGACACCCGCCTACGAGCAGTACTTC. Its protein product is CASSPVGTPAYEQYF.

The chain employs TRBV7-9 and TRBJ2-3, with D possibly matching TRBD1 (5 bases). Per germline, CDR1 SEHNR and CDR2 FQNEAQ (reference sequence). The V end lost 2 bases, the J end lost 1 base, and 10 bases lay between the germline ends. The CDR3 has 15 residues. CDR3 amino acids: CASSLRGGRTDTQYF. For the CDR3, the DNA is TGTGCCAGCAGCTTAAGGGGCGGACGCACAGATACGCAGTATTTT. The entire variable domain, with the rest obtained from reference TRBV7-9 and TRBJ2-3, is as follows: DTGVSQNPRHKITKRGQNVTFRCDPISEHNRLYWYRQTLGQGPEFLTYFQNEAQLEKSRLLSDRFSAERPKGSFSTLEIQRTEQGDSAMYLCASSLRGGRTDTQYFGPGTRLTVL.

This clone was counted once. The J gene is TRBJ2-4, the V gene TRBV5-1; 7 nucleotides line up with TRBD1. This CDR3 region has 15 residues. Germline V gives CDR1 SGHRS, CDR2 YFSETQ. J was trimmed by 4 bases and V by 4 bases; bases with no gene match: 8. The CDR3 DNA sequence: TGCGCCAGCAGCGATTACAGGGGATGGAAAAACATTCAGTACTTC. This sequence encodes CASSDYRGWKNIQYF. The full variable domain, in which reference TRBV5-1 and TRBJ2-4 provide the parts outside the CDR3, is KAGVTQTPRYLIKTRGQQVTLSCSPISGHRSVSWYQQTPGQGLQFLFEYFSETQRNKGNFPGRFSGRQFSNSRSEMNVSTLELGDSALYLCASSDYRGWKNIQYFGAGTRLSVL.

The chain employs TRBV7-6 and TRBJ1-2; D perhaps matches TRBD1 (5 bases). V was trimmed by 1 base and J by 2 bases, leaving 11 bases between them. In germline, CDR1 is SGHVS, CDR2 FNYEAQ. This CDR3 has 15 amino acids. The CDR3 nucleotides are TGTGCCAGCAGCTTAGGGGGGGTGGAAAACTATGGCTACACCTTC. This translates into CASSLGGVENYGYTF.

The DNA for the CDR3 is TGTGCCACCAGCAGACCTGGGACAGGGGGTAACTATGGCTACACCTTC. Its translation is CATSRPGTGGNYGYTF. This sequence joins TRBV15 and TRBJ1-2; 11 positions match TRBD1. V lost 2 bases, J lost 1 base, and 3 bases stayed unmatched. Germline CDR1 and CDR2: LNHNV and YYDKDF (reference sequence). The CDR3 length is 16 residues.

The J gene is TRBJ2-3, the V gene TRBV25-1; TRBD2 matches at 12 bases. CDR1 and CDR2 from the germline V gene are MGHDK and SYGVNS. J lost 1 base, V lost 5 bases, and 4 bases had no gene match. The CDR3 sequence is 16 residues long. The CDR3 reads CASSPRTSGGTDTQYF. The CDR3 region has the DNA TGTGCCAGCAGTCCCCGGACTAGCGGGGGCACAGATACGCAGTATTTT.

The genes are TRBV5-6 and TRBJ1-5; 8 positions match TRBD1. Germline CDR1 is SGHDT and CDR2 is YYEEEE. This CDR3 is built from 16 residues. With V trimmed by 5 bases and J by 2 bases, 9 bases remained unmatched. The CDR3 bases are TGTGCCAGCAGTACCTTCAAGGACAGGGGCAATCAGCCCCAGCATTTT. Its protein is CASSTFKDRGNQPQHF. Full variable domain (missing parts from reference TRBV5-6 and TRBJ1-5): DAGVTQSPTHLIKTRGQQVTLRCSPKSGHDTVSWYQQALGQGPQFIFQYYEEEERQRGNFPDRFSGHQFPNYSSELNVNALLLGDSALYLCASSTFKDRGNQPQHFGDGTRLSIL.

This clone was observed a few times. The J gene is TRBJ1-4, the V gene TRBV9, with 7 positions matching TRBD1. The length of the CDR3 is 16 residues. Germline V gene data show CDR1 as SGDLS and CDR2 as YYNGEE. Trimming took 3 bases from V and 5 from J; bases not matched to a gene: 10. In DNA, the CDR3 is TGTGCCAGCAGCGCCACAGGGGCGCCTTTAAATGAAAAACTGTTTTTT. Translation: CASSATGAPLNEKLFF.

V usage is TRBV6-1 and J usage is TRBJ2-4; D is possibly TRBD2 (6 bases). CDR3 length: 16 amino acids. Germline V gives CDR1 MNHNS, CDR2 SASEGT. Deletions cut 4 bases from V and 4 bases from J, with 17 bases between. CDR3 residues: CASSVLVAEPKNIQYF. The DNA for the CDR3 is TGTGCCAGCAGTGTATTGGTAGCGGAACCGAAAAACATTCAGTACTTC.

The chain links TRBV2 to TRBJ2-7, with 7 bases identical to TRBD1. The CDR3 totals 14 residues. The V gene's germline CDR1 is SNHLY and CDR2 FYNNEI. After removal of 7 bases from V and 0 bases from J, the junction contained 6 bases not matched to a gene. This CDR3 is CASTTTGLSYEQYF. CDR3 coding DNA: TGTGCCAGCACTACGACAGGGCTCTCCTACGAGCAGTACTTC. The whole variable domain, filled in from reference TRBV2 and TRBJ2-7, reads EPEVTQTPSHQVTQMGQEVILRCVPISNHLYFYWYRQILGQKVEFLVSFYNNEISEKSEIFDDQFSVERPDGSNFTLKIRSTKLEDSAMYFCASTTTGLSYEQYFGPGTRLTVT.